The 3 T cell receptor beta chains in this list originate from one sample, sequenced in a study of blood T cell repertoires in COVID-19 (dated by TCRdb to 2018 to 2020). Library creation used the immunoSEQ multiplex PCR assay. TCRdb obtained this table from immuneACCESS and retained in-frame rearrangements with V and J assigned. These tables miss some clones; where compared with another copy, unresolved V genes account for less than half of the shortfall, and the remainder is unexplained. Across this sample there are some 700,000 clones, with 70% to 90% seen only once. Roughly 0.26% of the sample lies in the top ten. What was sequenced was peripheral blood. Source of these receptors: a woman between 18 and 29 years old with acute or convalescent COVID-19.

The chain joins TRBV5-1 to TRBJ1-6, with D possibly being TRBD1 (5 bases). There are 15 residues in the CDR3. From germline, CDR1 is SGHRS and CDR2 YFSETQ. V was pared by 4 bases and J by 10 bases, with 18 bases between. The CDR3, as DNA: TGCGCCAGCAGCCTCGGATGGGAGGGACGCTCACCCCTCCACTTT. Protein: CASSLGWEGRSPLHF.

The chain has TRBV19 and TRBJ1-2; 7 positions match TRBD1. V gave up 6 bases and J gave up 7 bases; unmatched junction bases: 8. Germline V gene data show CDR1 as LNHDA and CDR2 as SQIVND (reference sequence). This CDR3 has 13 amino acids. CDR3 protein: CASSTGVPLGYTF. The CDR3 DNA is TGTGCCAGTAGCACAGGGGTCCCTCTTGGCTACACCTTC. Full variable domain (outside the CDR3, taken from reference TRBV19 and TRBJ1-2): DGGITQSPKYLFRKEGQNVTLSCEQNLNHDAMYWYRQDPGQGLRLIYYSQIVNDFQKGDIAEGYSVSREKKESFPLTVTSAQKNPTAFYLCASSTGVPLGYTFGSGTRLTVV.

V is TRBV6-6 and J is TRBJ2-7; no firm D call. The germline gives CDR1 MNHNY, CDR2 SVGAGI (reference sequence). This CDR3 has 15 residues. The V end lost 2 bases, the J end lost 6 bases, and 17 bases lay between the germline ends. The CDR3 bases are TGTGCCAGCAGTTACGCCGACTCGCCAGCTGGCGAGCAGTACTTC. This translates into CASSYADSPAGEQYF.